This T cell receptor beta chain was captured in a study of blood T cell repertoires in COVID-19. Study overall: Samples representing acute and convalescent COVID-19 were sourced from the United States, Italy and Spain.

The CDR3 consists of 16 residues. Germline CDR1 is SGHNT and CDR2 is YENEEA. The junction had 3 bases not matched to a gene; V was cut back by 5 bases and J by 3 bases. Original handling: Amplified reference gene primers provided the basis for estimating nucleated cell counts. Assay: immunoSEQ multiplex PCR; the TCRdb copy retains only in-frame clones and omits some. That table is the source of V, J and clone size, and D and trimming were worked out from the DNA. The sample yields some 250,000 clones, around nine tenths seen once. This clone came up a few times. All enrollees were roughly 18 to 100 years old and from fewer than 30 US areas. Cohort placement rested on clinical history that participants reported themselves.

The sequence came from a man aged 40-55 years who had recovered from COVID-19. The chain has TRBV11-3 and TRBJ1-6, with 11 positions matching TRBD1. Sequenced: PBMCs or T cells enriched from blood (not recorded which). The CDR3 nucleotides read TGTGCCAGCAGCCCCGGGACAGGGGGCTATAATTCACCCCTCCACTTT. Amino acid sequence: CASSPGTGGYNSPLHF.